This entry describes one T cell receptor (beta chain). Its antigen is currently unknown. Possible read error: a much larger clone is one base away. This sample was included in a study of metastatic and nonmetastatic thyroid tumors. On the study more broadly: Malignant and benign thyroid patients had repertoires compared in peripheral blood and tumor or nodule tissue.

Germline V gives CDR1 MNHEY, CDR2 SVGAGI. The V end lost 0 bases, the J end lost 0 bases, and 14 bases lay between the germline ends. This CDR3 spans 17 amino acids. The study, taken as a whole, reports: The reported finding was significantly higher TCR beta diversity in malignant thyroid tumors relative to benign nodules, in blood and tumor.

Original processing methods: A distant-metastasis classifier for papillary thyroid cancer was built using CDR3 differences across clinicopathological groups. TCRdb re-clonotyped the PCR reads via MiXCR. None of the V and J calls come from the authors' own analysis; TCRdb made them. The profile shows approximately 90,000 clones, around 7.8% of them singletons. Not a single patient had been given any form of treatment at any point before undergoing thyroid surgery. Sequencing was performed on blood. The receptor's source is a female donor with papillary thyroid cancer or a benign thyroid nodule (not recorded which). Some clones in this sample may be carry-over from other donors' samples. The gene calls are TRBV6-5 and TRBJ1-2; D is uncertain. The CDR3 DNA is TGTGCCAGCAGTTACTCGAAGTGTCCGATACCTAACTATGGCTACACCTTC. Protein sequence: CASSYSKCPIPNYGYTF.